This note documents a single T cell receptor beta chain sequence. This sample stems from a study of regulatory T cells in long-lasting Graves disease. Noted time point: persistent/refractory GD, antithyroid drugs over 5 years with positive TRAb. Extracted PBMC RNA gave rise to the TCR library. Building the TCR beta libraries relied on iRepertoire HTBI primers, and CDR3 regions underwent Arm-PCR. TCRdb passed the multiplex PCR reads through MiXCR, listing each CDR3 protein once. The sample lists roughly 500,000 distinct CDR3 sequences; under 25% were seen once. The clonotype originates from a female donor with Graves disease. Sequencing was performed on peripheral blood mononuclear cells (PBMCs), taken when the disease was refractory, from a patient treated with antithyroid drugs.

CDR3 DNA: TGCAGCGGCAAGACAACCGGGGACACTGAAGCTTTCTTT. The encoded protein is CSGKTTGDTEAFF. The chain combines TRBV29-1 with TRBJ1-1, with D unresolved. The CDR3 runs to 13 residues. Germline loops: CDR1 SQVTM, CDR2 ANQGSEA. Trimming removed 7 bases from V and 3 bases from J, with 15 bases in between.